This T cell receptor beta chain was profiled in a study of radiation and T cells in renal cell carcinoma. Using immunoSEQ multiplex PCR, the repertoire was profiled, and TCRdb retains in-frame clones only, with some absent. Among tens of thousands of clones listed, around four fifths were seen once. V lost 4 bases and J 0 bases, leaving 10 bases between the germline ends. This CDR3 region has 15 residues. Germline V CDR1 and CDR2: MNHEY, SMNVEV (reference sequence). The time point denotes: blood 4 weeks post-SBRT, at nephrectomy. Treatment indicated: 15 Gy SBRT to primary tumor, nephrectomy 4 weeks later.

This sample comprised blood, obtained from a patient whose treatment included radiotherapy and nephrectomy. This receptor was obtained from a man between 45 and 60 years old with renal cell carcinoma. V gene TRBV27 combines with J gene TRBJ1-3; the D is unclear. This chain's CDR3 is CASSSSGYSGNTIYF. CDR3 DNA: TGTGCCAGCAGTTCTTCAGGCTACTCTGGAAACACCATATATTTT.